This is a list of T cell receptor beta chains from one sample in a study of high-grade serous ovarian cancer treatment subgroups. Profiling relied on immunoSEQ multiplex PCR, and the TCRdb table lists in-frame clones only, not all of them. The repertoire consists of approximately 40,000 clones, with 75% to 85% occurring once and the leading ten covering 3% to 3.5%. The sequenced sample was tumor tissue. These receptors all stem from a human donor with high-grade serous ovarian cancer. Each CDR3 is given with its conserved first and last residue. D genes are given only for firm matches. Some rows have no size entry. The others give once, few or many, or a class for an expanded clone.

abundance	v_gene	j_gene	d_gene	CDR3nt	CDR3aa
-	TRBV5-4	TRBJ2-1	-	TGTGCCAGCAGCTCCAGACGGACAGTTAACAATGAGCAGTTCTTC	CASSSRRTVNNEQFF
-	TRBV11-2	TRBJ2-2	-	TGTGCCAGCCGCCGGGTCACCGGGGAGCTGTTTTTT	CASRRVTGELFF
once	TRBV11-3	TRBJ2-2	TRBD2	TGTGCCAGCAGCCCAGGGACTAGGGCGGACACCGGGGAGCTGTTTTTT	CASSPGTRADTGELFF
-	TRBV28	TRBJ1-4	TRBD1	TGTGCCAGCAGTCCGCAGGGGGCAGGGAATGAAAAACTGTTTTTT	CASSPQGAGNEKLFF
-	TRBV9	TRBJ1-1	-	TGTGCCAGCAGGGAACTTCAAAGCAGGAACACTGAAGCTTTCTTT	CASRELQSRNTEAFF
-	TRBV27	TRBJ1-1	-	TGTGCCAGCAGCACCGCCTGGTGGGGGCGGAACACTGAAGCTTTCTTT	CASSTAWWGRNTEAFF
-	TRBV28	TRBJ2-1	-	TGTGCCAGCAGTTTTTACCGGGAGAGGTCCTACAATGAGCAGTTCTTC	CASSFYRERSYNEQFF
few	TRBV28	TRBJ1-4	TRBD1	TGTGCCAGCAGTTTAGAGGACAGGGGGCTTGGGGAAAAACTGTTTTTT	CASSLEDRGLGEKLFF
-	TRBV20-1	TRBJ2-3	TRBD2	TGCAGTGCTGCAGCGGGAGGTACGCAGTATTTT	CSAAAGGTQYF
-	TRBV9	TRBJ2-7	-	TGTGCCAGCAGCGTAGGGCCCGAACGATACGAGCAGTACTTC	CASSVGPERYEQYF
-	TRBV5-1	TRBJ2-4	-	TGCGCCAGCAGCTTGGCGGACTCCCAAATTCCGTACTTC	CASSLADSQIPYF
-	TRBV4-2	TRBJ1-5	-	TGTGCCAGCAGCCAGGGGATGGCCGACGGGAGCAATCAGCCCCAGCATTTT	CASSQGMADGSNQPQHF
few	TRBV5-5	TRBJ2-2	-	TGTGCCAGCAGCTTGGTGGACGGGGAGCTGTTTTTT	CASSLVDGELFF
-	TRBV5-6	TRBJ1-1	-	TGTGCCAGCAGCTTTAAGGGACACATGTTACTTAACACTGAAGCTTTCTTT	CASSFKGHMLLNTEAFF
-	TRBV27	TRBJ1-1	-	TGTGCCAGCAGAATGAGTTGGGGGTCGATAGACACTGAAGCTTTCTTT	CASRMSWGSIDTEAFF
few	TRBV19	TRBJ2-1	TRBD2	TGTGCCAGTACCTCACTAGCGGGAGGGTACAATGAGCAGTTCTTC	CASTSLAGGYNEQFF
-	TRBV12-5	TRBJ1-1	TRBD1	TGTGCTAGTGGTTTGGCCCACGGGACAGGGACCAACACTGAAGCTTTCTTT	CASGLAHGTGTNTEAFF
-	TRBV5-1	TRBJ1-1	-	TGCGCCAGCAGCGTAGGACAGAGCCAAGTTAGTGAAGCTTTCTTT	CASSVGQSQVSEAFF